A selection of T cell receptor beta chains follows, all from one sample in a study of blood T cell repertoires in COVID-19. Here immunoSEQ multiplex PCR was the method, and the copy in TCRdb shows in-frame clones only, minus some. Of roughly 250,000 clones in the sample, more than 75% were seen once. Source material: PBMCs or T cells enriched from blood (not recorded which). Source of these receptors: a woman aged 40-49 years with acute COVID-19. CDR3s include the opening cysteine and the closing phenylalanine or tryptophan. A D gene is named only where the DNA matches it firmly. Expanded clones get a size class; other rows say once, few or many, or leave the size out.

CDR3aa: CASSAGRANQPQHF
CDR3nt: TGTGCCAGCAGCGCGGGACGGGCCAATCAGCCCCAGCATTTT
j_gene: TRBJ1-5
abundance: .
d_gene: .
v_gene: TRBV7-9

CDR3aa: CASSLLGSTNEKLFF
CDR3nt: TGTGCCAGCAGTTTACTCGGGTCCACTAATGAAAAACTGTTTTTT
j_gene: TRBJ1-4
abundance: .
d_gene: .
v_gene: TRBV27

CDR3aa: CASSEDRGIGGYTF
CDR3nt: TGTGCCAGCAGTGAAGACAGGGGGATAGGTGGCTACACCTTC
j_gene: TRBJ1-2
abundance: .
d_gene: TRBD1
v_gene: TRBV2

CDR3aa: CAWSDGGSYEQFF
CDR3nt: TGTGCCTGGAGTGACGGCGGGAGCTATGAGCAGTTCTTC
j_gene: TRBJ2-1
abundance: .
d_gene: TRBD2
v_gene: TRBV30

CDR3aa: CASSEAPGQGGKLFF
CDR3nt: TGTGCCAGCAGTGAAGCGCCAGGACAGGGGGGGAAACTGTTTTTT
j_gene: TRBJ1-4
abundance: .
d_gene: TRBD1
v_gene: TRBV6-1

CDR3aa: CASSHGAQDEQYF
CDR3nt: TGTGCCAGCAGCCATGGGGCCCAGGATGAGCAGTACTTC
j_gene: TRBJ2-7
abundance: .
d_gene: .
v_gene: TRBV4-2

CDR3aa: CATRHKAGGYNEQFF
CDR3nt: TGTGCCACCAGGCATAAAGCGGGGGGATACAATGAGCAGTTCTTC
j_gene: TRBJ2-1
abundance: .
d_gene: TRBD2
v_gene: TRBV15

CDR3aa: CASSLTDRQETQYF
CDR3nt: TGTGCCAGCAGCTTGACGGACAGACAAGAGACCCAGTACTTC
j_gene: TRBJ2-5
abundance: .
d_gene: .
v_gene: TRBV5-4

CDR3aa: CASSQDGTGGLRETQYF
CDR3nt: TGCGCCAGCAGCCAAGATGGAACGGGAGGGCTCCGGGAGACCCAGTACTTC
j_gene: TRBJ2-5
abundance: .
d_gene: TRBD2
v_gene: TRBV4-1

CDR3aa: CSATLNGVAFF
CDR3nt: TGCAGTGCCACTCTGAACGGGGTCGCTTTCTTT
j_gene: TRBJ1-1
abundance: once
d_gene: .
v_gene: TRBV20-1

CDR3aa: CASSAGDRVQLETQYF
CDR3nt: TGCGCCAGCAGCGCCGGGGACAGGGTTCAATTGGAGACCCAGTACTTC
j_gene: TRBJ2-5
abundance: .
d_gene: TRBD1
v_gene: TRBV5-1

CDR3aa: CASRGRTEAFF
CDR3nt: TGTGCCAGCAGGGGGAGGACTGAAGCTTTCTTT
j_gene: TRBJ1-1
abundance: once
d_gene: .
v_gene: TRBV7-9

CDR3aa: CATSVSGTDTQYF
CDR3nt: TGTGCCACCAGTGTTAGCGGGACAGATACGCAGTATTTT
j_gene: TRBJ2-3
abundance: once
d_gene: TRBD2
v_gene: TRBV24-1

CDR3aa: CASSPLGVRQETQYF
CDR3nt: TGTGCCAGCAGCCCTCTAGGGGTAAGGCAAGAGACCCAGTACTTC
j_gene: TRBJ2-5
abundance: once
d_gene: .
v_gene: TRBV2

CDR3aa: CASSLEGWSAGELFF
CDR3nt: TGTGCCAGCAGCTTAGAGGGGTGGAGCGCCGGGGAGCTGTTTTTT
j_gene: TRBJ2-2
abundance: .
d_gene: .
v_gene: TRBV7-9

CDR3aa: CASSLGGVTDTQYF
CDR3nt: TGTGCCAGCAGCTTAGGGGGAGTCACAGATACGCAGTATTTT
j_gene: TRBJ2-3
abundance: .
d_gene: .
v_gene: TRBV11-2

CDR3aa: CASSLGAGGLGEQFF
CDR3nt: TGTGCCAGCAGCTTAGGAGCGGGGGGGCTAGGTGAGCAGTTCTTC
j_gene: TRBJ2-1
abundance: once
d_gene: TRBD2
v_gene: TRBV11-1

CDR3aa: CSASVPLLYNEQFF
CDR3nt: TGCAGTGCTAGTGTCCCTTTACTGTACAATGAGCAGTTCTTC
j_gene: TRBJ2-1
abundance: .
d_gene: .
v_gene: TRBV20-1

CDR3aa: CASREIINTEAFF
CDR3nt: TGTGCCAGCAGGGAGATCATCAACACTGAAGCTTTCTTT
j_gene: TRBJ1-1
abundance: .
d_gene: .
v_gene: TRBV6-5

CDR3aa: CAWSGGQGIQPQHF
CDR3nt: TGTGCCTGGAGTGGGGGACAGGGGATTCAGCCCCAGCATTTT
j_gene: TRBJ1-5
abundance: .
d_gene: TRBD1
v_gene: TRBV30

CDR3aa: CASTETYEQYF
CDR3nt: TGTGCCAGCACAGAAACCTACGAGCAGTACTTC
j_gene: TRBJ2-7
abundance: once
d_gene: .
v_gene: TRBV12-3/TRBV12-4

CDR3aa: CASSSPTWTSGGSNEQFF
CDR3nt: TGTGCCAGCAGCTCCCCCACCTGGACTAGCGGGGGGTCCAATGAGCAGTTCTTC
j_gene: TRBJ2-1
abundance: .
d_gene: TRBD2
v_gene: TRBV7-9

CDR3aa: CASSLAGGLYNEQFF
CDR3nt: TGTGCCAGCAGCTTAGCGGGGGGGCTCTACAATGAGCAGTTCTTC
j_gene: TRBJ2-1
abundance: .
d_gene: .
v_gene: TRBV7-6

CDR3aa: CASSRLSGDTEAFF
CDR3nt: TGCGCCAGCAGCCGTCTCTCAGGGGACACTGAAGCTTTCTTT
j_gene: TRBJ1-1
abundance: .
d_gene: .
v_gene: TRBV5-1

CDR3aa: CASGQGRRNEQFF
CDR3nt: TGTGCCAGCGGGCAGGGTAGACGCAATGAGCAGTTCTTC
j_gene: TRBJ2-1
abundance: .
d_gene: .
v_gene: TRBV28

CDR3aa: CASSPQGQGSTDTQYF
CDR3nt: TGTGCCAGCAGTCCGCAAGGACAGGGGAGCACAGATACGCAGTATTTT
j_gene: TRBJ2-3
abundance: .
d_gene: TRBD1
v_gene: TRBV28

CDR3aa: CASSPRQMLKETQYF
CDR3nt: TGTGCCAGCAGCCCTCGACAGATGCTAAAAGAGACCCAGTACTTC
j_gene: TRBJ2-5
abundance: .
d_gene: .
v_gene: TRBV3-1/TRBV3-2

CDR3aa: CASTPGGGGADTQYF
CDR3nt: TGTGCCAGCACCCCGGGGGGGGGCGGAGCAGATACGCAGTATTTT
j_gene: TRBJ2-3
abundance: .
d_gene: TRBD2
v_gene: TRBV7-2

CDR3aa: CAAAGGLILPYEQYF
CDR3nt: TGTGCCGCGGCGGGGGGGCTTATACTTCCCTACGAGCAGTACTTC
j_gene: TRBJ2-7
abundance: .
d_gene: TRBD2
v_gene: TRBV6-5

CDR3aa: CASSFGTGYYNEQFF
CDR3nt: TGCGCCAGCAGCTTCGGGACAGGGTATTACAATGAGCAGTTCTTC
j_gene: TRBJ2-1
abundance: .
d_gene: TRBD1
v_gene: TRBV5-1

CDR3aa: CASSIVGTDEQYF
CDR3nt: TGTGCCAGTAGTATAGTAGGGACAGACGAGCAGTACTTC
j_gene: TRBJ2-7
abundance: .
d_gene: TRBD1
v_gene: TRBV19

CDR3aa: CASSRAENQPQHF
CDR3nt: TGTGCCAGTAGTAGGGCAGAGAATCAGCCCCAGCATTTT
j_gene: TRBJ1-5
abundance: .
d_gene: .
v_gene: TRBV19

CDR3aa: CATSRVYGKTNEKLFF
CDR3nt: TGTGCCACCAGCAGAGTATACGGGAAAACTAATGAAAAACTGTTTTTT
j_gene: TRBJ1-4
abundance: .
d_gene: .
v_gene: TRBV15